Presented here are 7 T cell receptor beta chains from one specimen sequenced in a study of blood T cell repertoires in COVID-19. The repertoire was sequenced with immunoSEQ multiplex PCR; TCRdb's copy has only in-frame clones and lacks some. The sample holds fewer than 300,000 clones, roughly 90% seen once. Sequences were obtained from PBMCs or T cells enriched from blood (not recorded which). The receptors were gathered from a woman aged 40-49 years with acute COVID-19.

The chain is built from TRBV2 and TRBJ2-5, with TRBD2 matching 12 bases. CDR1 and CDR2 (germline): SNHLY, FYNNEI. The CDR3 runs 15 residues. V shed 6 bases and J 4 bases; nucleotides not matched to a gene: 6. CDR3 loop: CASRWGLAGRETQYF. DNA of the CDR3: TGTGCCAGCAGATGGGGACTAGCGGGTCGAGAGACCCAGTACTTC.

The chain links TRBV19 to TRBJ1-5, with D uncertain. Germline V gives CDR1 LNHDA, CDR2 SQIVND (reference sequence). The length of the CDR3 is 15 residues. V lost 4 bases, J lost 6 bases, and 16 bases lay in between. The CDR3 sequence is CASSTLRTEGQPQHF. The CDR3 DNA reads as TGTGCCAGTAGTACCTTGAGGACGGAGGGTCAGCCCCAGCATTTT.

This clone has more than one count but fewer than ten. V gene TRBV5-6 combines with J gene TRBJ2-1; a weak D match, TRBD1 (6 bases). Germline V gives CDR1 SGHDT, CDR2 YYEEEE. This CDR3 has 16 residues. V was pared by 4 bases and J by 0 bases, with 14 bases between. Here the CDR3 reads CASSTLQGHSYNEQFF. In DNA, the CDR3 is TGTGCCAGCAGCACCCTGCAGGGACACTCCTACAATGAGCAGTTCTTC.

V usage is TRBV11-3 and J usage is TRBJ2-2, with 13 nucleotides matching TRBD2. Germline loops: CDR1 SGHNT, CDR2 YENEEA. The CDR3 contains 16 residues. J was trimmed by 7 bases and V by 3 bases; bases with no gene match: 5. CDR3 bases: TGTGCCAGCAGCTTTGGACTAGCGGGAGACGGCGGGGAGCTGTTTTTT. Protein: CASSFGLAGDGGELFF.

CDR3 loop: CASTRPGMNTEAFF. CDR3 nucleotides: TGTGCCAGCACCCGGCCGGGGATGAACACTGAAGCTTTCTTT. V and J are TRBV28 and TRBJ1-1; D not certain. Between the trimmed V and J ends, which lost 7 bases and 0 bases, there was a span of 12 bases. Germline CDR1 MDHEN, CDR2 SYDVKM. CDR3 length: 14 residues.

The chain uses TRBV16 and TRBJ2-7; 7 positions match TRBD1. V shed 0 bases, J shed 4 bases, and the junction held 6 bases outside the gene matches. Per the germline V gene, CDR1 is KGHSY and CDR2 is FQNENV. The CDR3 length is 15 residues. The CDR3 DNA reads as TGTGCCAGCAGCCAATCGAAGGGGGCCAAGTACGAGCAGTACTTC. This codes for CASSQSKGAKYEQYF.

This rearrangement joins TRBV11-1 to TRBJ2-5; 8 nucleotides align to TRBD1. The CDR3 is made up of 15 amino acids. V trimming: 5 bases; J trimming: 4 bases; junction bases outside the gene matches: 9. The V gene's germline CDR1 is SGHAT and CDR2 FQDESV (reference sequence). This chain's CDR3 is CASSRQGAGGETQYF. The CDR3 nucleotides are TGTGCCAGCAGCCGGCAGGGGGCGGGTGGAGAGACCCAGTACTTC.